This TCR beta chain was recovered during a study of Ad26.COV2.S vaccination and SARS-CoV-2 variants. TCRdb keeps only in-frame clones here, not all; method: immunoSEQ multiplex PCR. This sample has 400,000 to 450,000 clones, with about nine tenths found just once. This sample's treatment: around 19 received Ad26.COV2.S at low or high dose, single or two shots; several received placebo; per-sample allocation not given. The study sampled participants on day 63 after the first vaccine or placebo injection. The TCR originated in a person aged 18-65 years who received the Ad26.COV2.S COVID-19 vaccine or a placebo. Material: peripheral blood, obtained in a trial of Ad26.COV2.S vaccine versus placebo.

The CDR3 region has the DNA TGTGCCAGCTCACCACCGAGTTTAACAGGGTACGATGGCTACACCTTC. It specifies CASSPPSLTGYDGYTF. The V and J genes are TRBV18 and TRBJ1-2, with a tentative D call TRBD1 (6 bases). The CDR3 is 16 amino acids. V was shortened by 0 bases and J by 6 bases, with 17 bases between the two germline ends. CDR1 is KGHSH, CDR2 LQKENI, per germline.